This T cell receptor beta chain stems from a study of regulatory T cells in long-lasting Graves disease. In building TCR beta libraries, iRepertoire HTBI primers were used together with Arm-PCR of CDR3 regions. In TCRdb, the multiplex PCR reads were re-called with MiXCR into one record per CDR3 protein. The table shows roughly 350,000 distinct CDR3 sequences, with about a sixth occurring only once. Time point indicated: newly diagnosed GD, antithyroid drugs for less than 3 months. RNA isolated from PBMCs was used to make the TCR library. In its sample, this clonotype was seen a few times. These data are also associated with another study on T cells in Graves' hyperthyroidism and ophthalmopathy. From that paper: The patients, who ranged from 18 to 65 in age, presented with newly diagnosed hyperthyroidism lasting under 2 months. Ophthalmopathy was identified by the model a median around 6.3 months ahead of onset.

The specimen comprised peripheral blood mononuclear cells (PBMCs), sampled at new diagnosis, from a patient treated with antithyroid drugs. This TCR was recovered from a woman younger than 35 with Graves disease.

CDR3 DNA sequence: TGTGCCATCAGTGAGTCTACGTTCGAGCAGTACTTC. This encodes CAISESTFEQYF. The chain links TRBV10-3 to TRBJ2-7; no definite D call. V lost 0 bases and J lost 6, with 6 bases in between. CDR1 and CDR2 (germline): ENHRY, SYGVKD. This CDR3 spans 12 amino acids.